This T cell receptor (beta chain) was recovered during a study of cytomegalovirus exposure and HLA in healthy donors. At the time of sampling, donors were nominally healthy, though unrecorded immune exposures were likely. The PCR had 60 Vbeta and 13 Jbeta primers. TCRdb keeps only in-frame clones here, not all; method: immunoSEQ multiplex PCR. The sample records approximately 120,000 clones, about three quarters being singletons. The sample taken for sequencing was PBMCs. The TCR originated in a man aged 45-60 years in good health and CMV-seronegative.

The CDR3 DNA reads TGTGCCAGCTCACCATCCAACGGGGATTCACCCCTCCACTTT. This encodes CASSPSNGDSPLHF. The J gene is TRBJ1-6, the V gene TRBV18, with D unclear. Trimming cost V 2 bases and J 8 bases, with 10 bases left between them. The CDR3 is 14 residues long. Germline-derived CDR1 and CDR2 are KGHSH and LQKENI.